This TCR beta chain was sequenced in a study of STAT5B mutations in CD4+ large granular lymphocyte leukemia. Clones were read by immunoSEQ multiplex PCR, and TCRdb kept only the in-frame ones, dropping some. The sample shows approximately 31,000 clones, 70% to 85% of them seen only once. This sequence originates from a human donor in good health. Input material: CD4+ T cells from blood buffy coats.

The CDR3, as DNA: TGTGCCAGCAGCCCCCCGGGAGGGGCGGGGAATGAGCAGTTCTTC. This encodes CASSPPGGAGNEQFF. The chain is built from TRBV7-3 and TRBJ2-1; the match to TRBD2 covers 8 bases. Germline CDR1 SGHTA, CDR2 FQGTGA. J was trimmed by 7 bases and V by 5 bases; bases with no gene match: 10. The CDR3 contains 15 residues. Combining the CDR3 with reference TRBV7-3 and TRBJ2-1 gives the whole variable domain GAGVSQTPSNKVTEKGKYVELRCDPISGHTALYWYRQSLGQGPEFLIYFQGTGAADDSGLPNDRFFAVRPEGSVSTLKIQRTERGDSAVYLCASSPPGGAGNEQFFGPGTRLTVL.